This T cell receptor beta chain was identified during a study of T cells in localized non-small cell lung cancer. The germline V gene encodes CDR1 SGHTA and CDR2 FQGNSA. Trimming left V 1 base short and J 0 bases short, with 12 bases between. The CDR3 loop spans 16 amino acids. Libraries were prepared by immunoSEQ multiplex PCR; TCRdb keeps only in-frame clonotypes and omits some of them. The table has about 54,000 clones, over 80% seen once. The input for sequencing was peripheral blood, taken before any cancer treatment. The origin of this receptor is a female donor at least 60 years old with stage II squamous cell lung carcinoma. This chain uses TRBV7-2 with TRBJ1-1; no clear D gene. CDR3 sequence reads: CASSLGGLIMNTEAFF. CDR3 coding DNA: TGTGCCAGCAGCTTAGGAGGACTGATCATGAACACTGAAGCTTTCTTT.